This T cell receptor (beta chain) derives from a study of Ad26.COV2.S vaccination and SARS-CoV-2 variants (dated by TCRdb to the early 2020s). With respect to the entire study: Vaccine-arm donors were drawn from COV1001, a multicentre, randomized, double-blind, placebo-controlled phase I-IIa trial of Ad26.COV2.S in healthy adults. Ad26.COV2.S was administered intramuscularly at 5 x 10^10 or 1 x 10^11 viral particles, either as a single shot or as two shots given 56 days apart. The specificity and breadth of SARS-CoV-2-reactive T cell receptors after Ad26.COV2.S vaccination were assessed by TCRbeta repertoire sequencing. The TCR-sequenced set comprised around 30 samples: around 20 Ad26.COV2.S vaccine recipients, 5 placebo recipients and 8 SARS-CoV-2 convalescent individuals. Participants in the trial were split at random into five groups of five each, receiving low-dose or high-dose Ad26.COV2.S once or twice, or else placebo on both occasions. Throughout the experiments and outcome assessment, investigators stayed blinded to trial group allocation.

The immunoSEQ Assay was the method used to sequence TCRbeta CDR3 regions. After extraction, genomic DNA underwent amplification by bias-controlled multiplex PCR, followed by high-throughput sequencing. Per the source publication's procedure: To quantify the absolute abundance of each unique TCRbeta CDR3 region, sequences were collapsed and filtered. T cell fraction was estimated by normalization of TCRbeta template counts to usable DNA, with usable DNA being measured through amplification of reference genes present in all nucleated cells. Repertoire TCRs were annotated as SARS-CoV-2-specific when V gene, CDR3 amino acid sequence and J gene were exactly matched to a known reactive TCR set. MIRA supplied the reference SARS-CoV-2 TCR set, which was filtered for enrichment in COVID-19-positive ImmuneCODE repertoires so that public or cross-reactive TCRs were removed. Using the MIRA antigens, annotated TCRs were further analysed by specific ORF or by position within an ORF. Depth was the summed frequency of annotated unique rearrangements, while breadth was defined as annotated unique rearrangements over total unique productive rearrangements. Two-sided Wilcoxon rank-sum tests were applied when comparing TCR breadth between groups. Here the immuneACCESS table is served through TCRdb, limited to in-frame sequences with V and J called. Missing clones are a known gap in these copies; in checked studies unresolved V genes cover under half, and the rest lacks a known reason. The DNA was the basis for D and trimming; V, J and clone size are from that table. The sample has 300,000 to 400,000 clones on record, 70% to 90% of them singletons. The ten largest clonotypes hold about 3.3% of the sample.

The CDR3 numbers 14 residues from cysteine through phenylalanine. The kept DNA is CDR3 alone, 42 bases in frame from the first base. Looking up the germline V gene yields CDR1 SGHDT and CDR2 YYEEEE. The trim is 4 bases for V and 11 bases for J, with a gap of 19 bases between the germline ends. About this clone itself: Its target antigen remains unknown. Base qualities were left out, and no much larger clone turns up one base away.

The sample's treatment or condition, from its label and the paper: around 19 received Ad26.COV2.S at low or high dose, single or two shots; roughly 5 received placebo; per-sample allocation not given. Repertoires of vaccine and placebo recipients were sequenced from samples collected on day 63 after the first injection. In Cohort 1b, 25 adults aged 18-55 years were enrolled at a single site in Boston, USA, between 29 July and 7 August 2020. Ad26.COV2.S was a replication-incompetent adenovirus type 26 vector expressing a prefusion-stabilized SARS-CoV-2 spike protein from the original Wuhan strain. Results and caveats for the whole study, not just this receptor: The study was not powered to compare responses between vaccine doses or regimens. Spike-specific TCR breadth was higher in Ad26.COV2.S recipients than in placebo recipients (P = 0.0014). According to the authors, total T cell responses may have been underestimated by the TCR breadth and depth analyses. After vaccination, spike-specific CD8+ and CD4+ T cell responses were reported to show substantial breadth. Vaccine and placebo recipients had comparable non-spike TCR breadth, which fits with the vaccine containing only spike.

The receptor was isolated from a person between 18 and 65 years old who received the Ad26.COV2.S COVID-19 vaccine or a placebo. Here the chain combines TRBV5-6 and TRBJ1-3; confidence is insufficient to name the D gene. The sample in question was peripheral blood, obtained in a trial of Ad26.COV2.S vaccine versus placebo. The CDR3 region: CASSHRGYSKAIYF. The DNA sequence is TGTGCCAGCAGCCATCGAGGCTACAGTAAGGCCATATATTTT.